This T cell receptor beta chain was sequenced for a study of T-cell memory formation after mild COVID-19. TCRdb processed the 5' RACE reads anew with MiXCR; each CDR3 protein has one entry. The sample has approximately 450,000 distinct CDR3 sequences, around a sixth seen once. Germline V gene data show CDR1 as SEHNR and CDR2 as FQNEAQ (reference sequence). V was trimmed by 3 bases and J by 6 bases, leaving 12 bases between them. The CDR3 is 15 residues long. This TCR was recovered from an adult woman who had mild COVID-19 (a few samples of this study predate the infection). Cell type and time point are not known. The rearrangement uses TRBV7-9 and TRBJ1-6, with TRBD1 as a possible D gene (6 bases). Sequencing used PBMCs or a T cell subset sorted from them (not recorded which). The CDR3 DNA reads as TGTGCCAGCAGCTTTTGGACAGACAGTAATTCACCCCTCCACTTT. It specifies CASSFWTDSNSPLHF.